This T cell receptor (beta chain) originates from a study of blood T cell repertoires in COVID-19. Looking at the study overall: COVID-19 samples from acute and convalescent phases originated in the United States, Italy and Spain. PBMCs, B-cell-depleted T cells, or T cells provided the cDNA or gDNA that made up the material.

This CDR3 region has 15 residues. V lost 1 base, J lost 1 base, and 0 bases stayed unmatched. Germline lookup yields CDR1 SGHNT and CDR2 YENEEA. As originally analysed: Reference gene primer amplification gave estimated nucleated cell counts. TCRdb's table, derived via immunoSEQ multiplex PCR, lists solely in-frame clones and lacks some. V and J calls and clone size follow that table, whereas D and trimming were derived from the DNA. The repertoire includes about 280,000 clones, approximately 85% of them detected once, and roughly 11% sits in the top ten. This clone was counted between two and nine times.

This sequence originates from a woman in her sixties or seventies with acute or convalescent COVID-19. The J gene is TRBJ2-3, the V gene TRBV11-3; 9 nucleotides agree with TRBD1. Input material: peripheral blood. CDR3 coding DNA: TGTGCCAGCAGCTTAGGGACAGGGGGCACAGATACGCAGTATTTT. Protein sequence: CASSLGTGGTDTQYF.